This T cell receptor beta chain was documented in a study of T cell changes during pregnancy in multiple sclerosis. Trimming shortened V by 7 bases and J by 5 bases, and 20 bases separated the two germline ends. Germline values: CDR1 MRHNA, CDR2 SNTAGT. CDR3 length: 15 residues. Assay: immunoSEQ multiplex PCR; the TCRdb copy retains only in-frame clones and omits some. The sample shows more than 50,000 clones, roughly 91% of them seen only once. This chain joins TRBV6-4 and TRBJ1-2; D gene uncertain. This TCR was sampled from a female donor with multiple sclerosis, enrolled in a pregnancy study. The sample was peripheral blood, taken before pregnancy. In nucleotides, the CDR3 is TGTGCCAGCACCTTGTACCCCGGAGGGTTATATGGCTACACCTTC. The encoded protein is CASTLYPGGLYGYTF.